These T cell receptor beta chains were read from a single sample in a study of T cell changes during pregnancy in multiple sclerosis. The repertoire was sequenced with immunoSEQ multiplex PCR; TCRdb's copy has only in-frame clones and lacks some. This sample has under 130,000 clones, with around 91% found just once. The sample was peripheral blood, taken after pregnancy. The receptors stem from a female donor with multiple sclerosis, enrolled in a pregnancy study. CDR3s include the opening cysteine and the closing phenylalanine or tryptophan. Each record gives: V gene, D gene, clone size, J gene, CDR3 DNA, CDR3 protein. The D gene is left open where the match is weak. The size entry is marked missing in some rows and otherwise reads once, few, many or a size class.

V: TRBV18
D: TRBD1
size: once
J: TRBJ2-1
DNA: TGTGCCAGCTCAACCGGGACAGGCTTGGATGAGCAGTTCTTC
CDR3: CASSTGTGLDEQFF

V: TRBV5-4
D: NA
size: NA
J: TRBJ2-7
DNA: TGTGCCAGCAGCGTCCGGGACGCCTCCCCGCGGGGCGAGCAGTACTTC
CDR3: CASSVRDASPRGEQYF

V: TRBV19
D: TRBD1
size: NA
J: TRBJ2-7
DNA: TGTGCCAGTAGTATAGCACAGGGGGAGACCTACGAGCAGTACTTC
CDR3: CASSIAQGETYEQYF

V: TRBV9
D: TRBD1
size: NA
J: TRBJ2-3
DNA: TGTGCCAGCAGCGTAGTCCCACAGGGGGATACGCAGTATTTT
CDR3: CASSVVPQGDTQYF

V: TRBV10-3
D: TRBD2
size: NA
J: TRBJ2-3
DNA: TGTGCCGTTAAAGAGGGCGCGGGAGGCGACCATACGCAGTATTTT
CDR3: CAVKEGAGGDHTQYF

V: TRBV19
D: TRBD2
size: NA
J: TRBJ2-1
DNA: TGTGCCAGTAGTATAGGGGCGGGAGTCGAAAATGAGCAGTTCTTC
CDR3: CASSIGAGVENEQFF

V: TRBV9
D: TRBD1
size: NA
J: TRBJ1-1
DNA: TGTGCCAGCAGCTCGGACAGGGGTACTGAAGCTTTCTTT
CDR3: CASSSDRGTEAFF

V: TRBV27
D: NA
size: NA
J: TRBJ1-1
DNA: TGTGCCAGCAGTTTAGGGTTGGAGGACACTGAAGCTTTCTTT
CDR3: CASSLGLEDTEAFF

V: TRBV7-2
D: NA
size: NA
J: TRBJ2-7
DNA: TGTGCCAGCAGCTTAGAAGTGAGCTCCTACGAGCAGTACTTC
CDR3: CASSLEVSSYEQYF

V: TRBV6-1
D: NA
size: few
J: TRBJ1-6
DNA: TGTGCCAGCAGTGAAGAGTTCGAGGGGGTAAATTCACCCCTCCACTTT
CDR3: CASSEEFEGVNSPLHF

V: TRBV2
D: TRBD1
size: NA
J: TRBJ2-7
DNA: TGTGCCATTTCCTCCGGGACAGGGCACTACGAGCAGTACTTC
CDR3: CAISSGTGHYEQYF

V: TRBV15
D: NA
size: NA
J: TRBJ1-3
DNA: TGTGCCACCAGCAGCGGGGAAGGCAGGTACTCTGGAAACACCATATATTTT
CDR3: CATSSGEGRYSGNTIYF

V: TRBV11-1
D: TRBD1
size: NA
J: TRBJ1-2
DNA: TGTGCCAGCAGCTCCTCAGACAGGGGGCCCCTCTATGGCTACACCTTC
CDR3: CASSSSDRGPLYGYTF

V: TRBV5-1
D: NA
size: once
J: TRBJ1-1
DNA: TGCGCCAGCAGCTACACGATCTCGGGGGGACTGAACACTGAAGCTTTCTTT
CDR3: CASSYTISGGLNTEAFF

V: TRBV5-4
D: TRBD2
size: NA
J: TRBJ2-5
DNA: TGTGCCAGCAGCCCGACTAGCAGGTACCAAGAGACCCAGTACTTC
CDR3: CASSPTSRYQETQYF

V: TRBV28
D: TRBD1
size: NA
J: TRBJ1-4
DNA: TGTGCCAGCAGTTTATTGGGACAGGGTTCGGGAAAACTGTTTTTT
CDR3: CASSLLGQGSGKLFF

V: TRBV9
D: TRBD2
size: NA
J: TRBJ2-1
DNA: TGTGCCAGCAGCGTAGCTGCGGGAGGTCAGTTGTTCTTC
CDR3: CASSVAAGGQLFF

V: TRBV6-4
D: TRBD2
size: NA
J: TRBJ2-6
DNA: TGTGCCAGCAGCCTTATAGCGGGAGGGAGAGGGGCCAACGTCCTGACTTTC
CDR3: CASSLIAGGRGANVLTF

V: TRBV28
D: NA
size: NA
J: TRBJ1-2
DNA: TGTGCCAGCACCTTTGGAGGACAGTATGGCTACACCTTC
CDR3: CASTFGGQYGYTF

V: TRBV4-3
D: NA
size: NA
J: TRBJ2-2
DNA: TGCGCCAGCAGCCGTGTAGGGGACACCGGGGAGCTGTTTTTT
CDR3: CASSRVGDTGELFF

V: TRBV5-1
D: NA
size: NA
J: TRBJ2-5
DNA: TGCGCCAGCAGCTTAGAAGGCGCAGGGCGAACCCAGTACTTC
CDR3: CASSLEGAGRTQYF

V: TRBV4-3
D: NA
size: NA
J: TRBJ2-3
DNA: TGCGCCAGCAGCCAAGACCTTCCGGATACGCAGTATTTT
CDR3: CASSQDLPDTQYF

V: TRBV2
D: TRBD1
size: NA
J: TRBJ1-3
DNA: TGTGCCAGCAGTGACCTAAAGGGGGCGATCTCTGGAAACACCATATATTTT
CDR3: CASSDLKGAISGNTIYF

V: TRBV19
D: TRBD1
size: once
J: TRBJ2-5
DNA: TGTGCCAGTTCCCCCCAGGGGGTTCAAGAGACCCAGTACTTC
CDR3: CASSPQGVQETQYF

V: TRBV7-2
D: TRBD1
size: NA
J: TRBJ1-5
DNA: TGTGCCAGCAGCCCACAGGGGAGGTGGCTCGGGGAGCAGCCCCAGCATTTT
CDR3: CASSPQGRWLGEQPQHF

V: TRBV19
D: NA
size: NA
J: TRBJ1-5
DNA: TGTGCCAGTAGCACCTCCGCGGTGGTCCCGGGAGAACAGCCCCAGCATTTT
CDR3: CASSTSAVVPGEQPQHF

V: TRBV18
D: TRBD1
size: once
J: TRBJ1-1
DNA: TGTGCCAGCTCATTGGACAGGGAAAGGGCTGAAGCTTTCTTT
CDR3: CASSLDRERAEAFF

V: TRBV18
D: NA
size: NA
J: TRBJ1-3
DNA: TGTGCCAGCTCACCAAGTCAGGGGCCACTAAAAAATTTT
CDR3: CASSPSQGPLKNF

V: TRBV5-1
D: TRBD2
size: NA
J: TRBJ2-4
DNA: TGCGCCAGCAGCCTCATAGCGGGGAGCAACATTCAGTACTTC
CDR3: CASSLIAGSNIQYF